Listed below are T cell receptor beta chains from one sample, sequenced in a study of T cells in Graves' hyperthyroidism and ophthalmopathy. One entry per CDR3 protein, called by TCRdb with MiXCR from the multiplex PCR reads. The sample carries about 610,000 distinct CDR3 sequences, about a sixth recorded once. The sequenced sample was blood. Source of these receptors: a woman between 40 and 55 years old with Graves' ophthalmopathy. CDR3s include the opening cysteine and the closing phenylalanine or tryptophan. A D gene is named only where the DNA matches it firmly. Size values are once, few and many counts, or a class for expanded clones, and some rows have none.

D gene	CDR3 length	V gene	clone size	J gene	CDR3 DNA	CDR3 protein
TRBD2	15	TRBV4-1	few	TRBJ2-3	TGCGCCAGCAGCCAAGCCGGGAGGGTAACAGATACGCAGTATTTT	CASSQAGRVTDTQYF
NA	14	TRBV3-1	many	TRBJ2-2	TGTGCCAGCAGCCAAGGTCACAACACCGGGGAGCTGTTTTTT	CASSQGHNTGELFF
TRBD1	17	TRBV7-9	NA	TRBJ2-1	TGTGCCAGCAGCTCCCGGGACAGTAACGCGGCCGGAAATGAGCAGTTCTTC	CASSSRDSNAAGNEQFF
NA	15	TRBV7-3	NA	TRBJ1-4	TGTGCCAGCAGTTTTACCGACGGACCCATTGAAAAACTGTTTTTT	CASSFTDGPIEKLFF
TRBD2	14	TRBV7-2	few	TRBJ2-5	TGTGCCAGCAGCTCGAGCGGGAGTGGGGAGACCCAGTACTTC	CASSSSGSGETQYF
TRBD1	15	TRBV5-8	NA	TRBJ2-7	TGTGCCAGCAGGCTGCCCGGGACAGGTTCCTACGAGCAGTACTTC	CASRLPGTGSYEQYF
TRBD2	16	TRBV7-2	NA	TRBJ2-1	TGCGCCAGCAGCCAAGTCCTCGGACTAGCTTGGAATGAGCAGTTCTTC	CASSQVLGLAWNEQFF
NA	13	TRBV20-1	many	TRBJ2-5	TGCAGTACTTCAGACAGGCTCCAAGAGACCCAGTACTTC	CSTSDRLQETQYF
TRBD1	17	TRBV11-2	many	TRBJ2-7	TGTGCCAGCAGCTCCTCCCGCGTGACAGGGGCAAATTACGAGCAGTACTTC	CASSSSRVTGANYEQYF
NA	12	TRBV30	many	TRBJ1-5	TGTGCCTGGAGCTTGGATTATCAGCCCCAGCATTTT	CAWSLDYQPQHF
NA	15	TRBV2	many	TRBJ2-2	TGTGCCAGCAGTGAAAACCCAGCGAACACCGGGGAGCTGTTTTTT	CASSENPANTGELFF
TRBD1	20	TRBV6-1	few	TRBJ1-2	TGTGCCAGCAGCGGAGAGAGAAGGGCCGGGACAGGGGGCTATAACTATGGCTACACCTTC	CASSGERRAGTGGYNYGYTF
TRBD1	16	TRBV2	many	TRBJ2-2	TGTGCCAGCAGGCCCCGGGACAGGGGGTGGACCGGGGAGCTGTTTTTT	CASRPRDRGWTGELFF
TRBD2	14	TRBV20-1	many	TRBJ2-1	TGCAGTGCTAGATTCGGCGGGGGGGCGGATGAGCAGTTCTTC	CSARFGGGADEQFF
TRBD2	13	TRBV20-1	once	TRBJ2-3	TGCAGTGCCAGAGCGGGAGGGCGGGATACGCAGTATTTT	CSARAGGRDTQYF
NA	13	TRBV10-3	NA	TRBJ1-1	TGTGCCATCAGTGAAGGGGTCAGGCCTGAAGCTTTCTTT	CAISEGVRPEAFF
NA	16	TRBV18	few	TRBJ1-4	TGTGCCAGCTCACCTTCGTTGGTGGGGTTGGAGGAAAAACTGTTTTTT	CASSPSLVGLEEKLFF
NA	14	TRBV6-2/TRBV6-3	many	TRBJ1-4	TGTGCCAGCAGTTACGGTGGGACGGGCGAAAAACTGTTTTTT	CASSYGGTGEKLFF
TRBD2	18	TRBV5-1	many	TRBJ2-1	TGCGCCAGCAGCTTGGGTTTACTAGCGGCCTCTTCCTACAATGAGCAGTTCTTC	CASSLGLLAASSYNEQFF
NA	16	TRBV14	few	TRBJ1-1	TGTGCCAGCAGCCAAATTACGGGACGGGGATTGACTGAAGCTTTCTTT	CASSQITGRGLTEAFF
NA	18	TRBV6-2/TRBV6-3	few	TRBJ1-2	TGTGCCAGCAGTTACTCGAGCACGGGGAGTGGGGCCCTTCATGGCTACACCTTC	CASSYSSTGSGALHGYTF
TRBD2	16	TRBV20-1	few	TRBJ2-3	TGCAGTGCTACTAGCGGGGGCACGGGGGCTGAAGATACGCAGTATTTT	CSATSGGTGAEDTQYF
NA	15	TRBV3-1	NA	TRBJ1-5	TGTGCCAGCAGCCAAGATTCGGACGGAAATCAGCCCCAGCATTTT	CASSQDSDGNQPQHF
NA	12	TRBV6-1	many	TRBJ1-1	TGTGCCACCGAGAGACTGAACACTGAAGCTTTCTTT	CATERLNTEAFF
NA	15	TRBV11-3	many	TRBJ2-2	TGTGCCAGCAGCTTAGGTGGAGATGTTACCGGGGAGCTGTTTTTT	CASSLGGDVTGELFF
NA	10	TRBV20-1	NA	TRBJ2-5	TGCAGTGCCACGCGAGAGACCCAGTACTTC	CSATRETQYF
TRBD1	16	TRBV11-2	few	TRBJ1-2	TGTGCCAGCAGCTTGGCCGGGACAGGCCATCCAAATGGCTACACCTTC	CASSLAGTGHPNGYTF
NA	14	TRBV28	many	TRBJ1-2	TGTGCCAGCAGTGTCCAAACAGGGCAGAAAGGCTACACCTTC	CASSVQTGQKGYTF
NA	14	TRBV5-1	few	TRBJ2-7	TGCGCCAGCAGCTTGAGGTCCGTCTCCTACGAGCAGTACTTC	CASSLRSVSYEQYF
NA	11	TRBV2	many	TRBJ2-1	TGTGCCAGCAGTCCCCCAGGGGAGCAGTTCTTC	CASSPPGEQFF
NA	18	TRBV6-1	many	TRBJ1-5	TGTGCCAGCAGTGAAAATTGGCCAGCGAAGTTAGCTGGTCAGCCCCAGCATTTT	CASSENWPAKLAGQPQHF
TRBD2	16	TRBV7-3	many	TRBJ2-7	TGTGCCAGCAGCCCATCCCTCGCGGGAGGGCCGAGTGAGCAGTACTTC	CASSPSLAGGPSEQYF
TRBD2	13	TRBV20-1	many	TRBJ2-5	TGCAGTGCTATCCGGACTAGCGAGGGGACCCAGTACTTC	CSAIRTSEGTQYF
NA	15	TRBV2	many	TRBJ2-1	TGTGCCAGCAGTGGGGACTCCGGCTCCTACAATGAGCAGTTCTTC	CASSGDSGSYNEQFF
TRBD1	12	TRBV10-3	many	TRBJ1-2	TGTGCCATCGGGGACAGGGGGCGAGGCTACACCTTC	CAIGDRGRGYTF
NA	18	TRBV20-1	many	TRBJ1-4	TGCAGTGCTAGGGGCTATGGAGGGGGGGAAGCGGCTAATGAAAAACTGTTTTTT	CSARGYGGGEAANEKLFF
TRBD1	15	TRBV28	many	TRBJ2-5	TGTGCCAGCAGTCCTGGGACAGGGGGCCCTCCGACCCAGTACTTC	CASSPGTGGPPTQYF
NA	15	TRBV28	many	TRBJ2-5	TGTGCCAGCAGTTTAGTACAGGGAAACCACGCAGCCCAGTACTTC	CASSLVQGNHAAQYF
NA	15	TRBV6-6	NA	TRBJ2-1	TGTGCCAGCACTATTGGTGGGGCAAGTTACAATGAGCAGTTCTTC	CASTIGGASYNEQFF
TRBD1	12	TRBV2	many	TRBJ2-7	TGTGCCAGCAGCTCAACAGGGGGCGAGCAGTACTTC	CASSSTGGEQYF
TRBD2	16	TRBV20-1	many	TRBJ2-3	TGCAGTGCTAGACTAGCGGGAGGGCCTAGGGGAGATACGCAGTATTTT	CSARLAGGPRGDTQYF
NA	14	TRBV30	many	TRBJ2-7	TGTGCCTGGAGACGAAGGGGGGGCACGGACGAGCAGTACTTC	CAWRRRGGTDEQYF